This T cell receptor beta chain was identified during a study of blood T cell repertoires in COVID-19. The authors' processing: Estimation of nucleated cell counts was performed using reference gene primer amplification. Profiled with immunoSEQ multiplex PCR; TCRdb holds only in-frame clones, not every one. The D gene and trimming were derived from the DNA, and the V and J assignments and clone size from that table. The sample includes around 300,000 clones, 88% of them seen just once. Trimming cost V 0 bases and J 2 bases; bases outside gene matches: 3. This CDR3 spans 15 amino acids. In germline, CDR1 is SQVTM, CDR2 ANQGSEA.

The chain has TRBV29-1 and TRBJ1-2; TRBD1 matches 10 bases. Material: PBMCs or T cells enriched from blood (not recorded which). The source of this sequence is a man aged 25 to 45 who had recovered from COVID-19. Here the CDR3 DNA reads TGCAGCGTTGAAGATCCGGACAGGGGGAACTATGGCTACACCTTC. Its protein is CSVEDPDRGNYGYTF.